The clone carrying this TCR beta chain was seen a handful of times. Antigen: not known. These data originate in a study of T cell repertoires in cytomegalovirus infection. Study-level background: Used in the study were CMV epitopes, some recently identified and HLA-C-restricted, others well-studied and HLA-B-restricted. Public TCR beta signatures indicated both CMV infection and matching HLA type. Overall study findings and caveats: Cumulative frequency (of public TCR beta family members) identified carriers of CMV plus the relevant HLA. Within the response measured ex vivo, HLA-C-restricted CMV-specific TCR beta clonotypes were dominant.

The V and J ends lost 4 bases and 4 bases respectively, with 11 bases between them. CDR3 length equals 13 residues. Germline V lookup: CDR1 SEHNR, CDR2 FQNEAQ (reference sequence). TCRdb independently ran MiXCR on the reads; one entry per CDR3 protein. The top ten clones hold over 45% of a sample with a few hundred thousand distinct CDR3 sequences, 40% of them seen once. The sequencing here drew on cultured PBMCs, taken from culture after CMV antigen stimulation. This receptor was taken from a human donor in good health (CMV status not recorded). Some clones in this sample may be carry-over from other donors' samples. V is TRBV7-9 and J is TRBJ2-7, with D hard to call. The chain's CDR3 is CASSWSSGYEQYF. CDR3 coding DNA: TGTGCCAGCAGCTGGAGTAGTGGATACGAGCAGTACTTC.